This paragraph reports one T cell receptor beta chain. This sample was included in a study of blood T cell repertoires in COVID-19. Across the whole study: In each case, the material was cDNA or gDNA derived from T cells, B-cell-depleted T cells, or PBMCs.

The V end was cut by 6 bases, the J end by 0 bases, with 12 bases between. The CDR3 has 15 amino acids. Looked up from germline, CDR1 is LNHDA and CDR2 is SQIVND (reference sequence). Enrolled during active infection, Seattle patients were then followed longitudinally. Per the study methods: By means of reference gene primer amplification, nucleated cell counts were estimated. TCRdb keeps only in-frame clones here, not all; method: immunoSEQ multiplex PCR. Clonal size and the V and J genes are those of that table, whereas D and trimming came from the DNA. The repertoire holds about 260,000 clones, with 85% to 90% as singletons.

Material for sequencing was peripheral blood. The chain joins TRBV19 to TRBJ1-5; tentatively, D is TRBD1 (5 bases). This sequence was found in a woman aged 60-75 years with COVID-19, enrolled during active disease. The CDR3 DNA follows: TGTGCCAGTAGCGCGGGGCCGCTTAGCAATCAGCCCCAGCATTTT. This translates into CASSAGPLSNQPQHF.